This T cell receptor beta chain appears in the sequencing data of a study of blood T cell repertoires in COVID-19. Looking at the study overall: The study drew acute and convalescent COVID-19 samples from the United States, Italy and Spain. Nucleic acid was either cDNA or gDNA, and it came from T cells, B-cell-depleted T cells, or PBMCs.

Trimming took 3 bases from V and 1 from J, leaving 16 bases between them. The germline V gene has CDR1 SGDLS and CDR2 YYNGEE. This CDR3 contains 16 residues. The authors' processing: Amplification from reference gene primers served as the basis for estimated nucleated cell counts. Sequenced by immunoSEQ multiplex PCR; TCRdb stores in-frame clones only, minus some. The V and J calls and clone size were taken over from that table, and D and trimming were inferred from the DNA. Of some 120,000 clones detected, about 84% appear once; the ten largest clones hold more than 9%. Sequencing was performed on peripheral blood. The receptor's source is a woman aged 60-75 years with acute or convalescent COVID-19. The rearrangement links TRBV9 to TRBJ1-1, with D uncertain. The CDR3 DNA reads as TGTGCCAGCAGCGCAAGACCCCGGGATTCGAACACTGAAGCTTTCTTT. Translating gives CASSARPRDSNTEAFF.